This T cell receptor (beta chain) was observed in a study of cytomegalovirus exposure and HLA in healthy donors. About the research overall: Unique TCR beta sequences numbering approximately 120 million came from about 179 million T cells in an earlier analysis. Study-wide findings and caveats: The classifier reportedly diagnosed cytomegalovirus status with high specificity and sensitivity. One variant, a missense change in DCLRE1C, was linked in a later analysis to TCR beta V- and J-gene trimming. Clonal expansion, a later analysis showed, was greater in HLA-associated TCR beta chains than in equally common others.

The PCR employed 60 Vbeta primers together with 13 Jbeta primers. Some clones are missing from TCRdb's copy, which holds only in-frame ones; the method was immunoSEQ multiplex PCR. The sample has around 100,000 clones, under 80% seen once. This CDR3 is 14 amino acids long. Germline V gives CDR1 SGHRS, CDR2 YFSETQ. The V end lost 2 bases, the J end lost 0 bases, and 8 bases lay between the germline ends. Turning to this clone: As yet, its antigen is unknown.

Sequencing was carried out using PBMCs. The chain has TRBV5-1 and TRBJ2-5; TRBD2 might be the D (5 bases). The receptor was derived from a woman aged 40 to 49 in good health and CMV-seropositive. In nucleotides, the CDR3 is TGCGCCAGCAGCTTAGCGGCGAACCAAGAGACCCAGTACTTC. Translation gives CASSLAANQETQYF. Full variable domain (rest looked up from reference TRBV5-1 and TRBJ2-5): KAGVTQTPRYLIKTRGQQVTLSCSPISGHRSVSWYQQTPGQGLQFLFEYFSETQRNKGNFPGRFSGRQFSNSRSEMNVSTLELGDSALYLCASSLAANQETQYFGPGTRLLVL.